The 4 T cell receptor beta chains reported below all come from one sample, sequenced in a study of control samples from healthy donors and cancer patients (dated by TCRdb to about 2020). Libraries were made using the immunoSEQ multiplex PCR assay. The table comes from immuneACCESS by way of TCRdb, which keeps in-frame sequences with V and J called. Part of the clones is missing from these tables; in studies checked, under half for an unresolved V gene and the rest for unknown reasons. The sample profile shows under 130,000 clones; around four fifths of them were found once. Jointly, the top ten make up over 10% of the sample. Sequencing input: blood. The receptors derive from a woman between 45 and 65 years old in good health.

J is TRBJ1-1 and V is TRBV19, with D perhaps matching TRBD1 (5 bases). Deletions cut 0 bases from V and 4 bases from J, with 9 bases between. The CDR3 has 14 amino acids. The germline CDR1 and CDR2 sequences are LNHDA and SQIVND (reference sequence). CDR3 loop: CASSIDRRGTEAFF. The CDR3 coding sequence is TGTGCCAGTAGTATAGATCGAAGGGGCACTGAAGCTTTCTTT.

The chain recombines TRBV5-5 with TRBJ1-6; D is ambiguous. The germline CDR1 and CDR2 sequences are SGHKS and YYEKEE (reference sequence). The CDR3 loop spans 16 amino acids. V dropped 1 base and J dropped 3 bases, with 11 bases sitting between them. The CDR3 spells CASSLSTHIYNSPLHF. The CDR3 nucleotides read TGTGCCAGCAGCTTGAGTACCCACATCTATAATTCACCCCTCCACTTT.

This chain links TRBV29-1 with TRBJ2-3; TRBD1 aligns across 7 bases. V dropped 6 bases and J dropped 2; count of bases not matched to a gene: 11. Germline-derived CDR1 and CDR2 are SQVTM and ANQGSEA. The CDR3 runs 15 residues. CDR3 residues: CSVLFPGQITDTQYF. CDR3 nucleotides: TGCAGCGTGTTGTTTCCGGGACAGATCACAGATACGCAGTATTTT.

This clone occurred once. The genes are TRBV6-5 and TRBJ1-5; TRBD1 might be the D (5 bases). This CDR3 is 13 amino acids long. Germline V gene data show CDR1 as MNHEY and CDR2 as SVGAGI. Trimming took off 6 bases at V and 7 bases at J, with 13 bases between the two ends. The CDR3: CASSRGGGQPQHF. In nucleotides, the CDR3 is TGTGCCAGCAGCCGGGGGGGTGGACAGCCCCAGCATTTT.